The rows below give T cell receptor beta chains drawn from one sample of a study of blood T cell repertoires in COVID-19. Sequencing was performed with immunoSEQ multiplex PCR; in TCRdb, only in-frame clones are kept and a portion is missing. This sample has around 370,000 clones, with 90% found just once. Sequenced: peripheral blood. The receptors here all came from a man between 18 and 35 years old with active or convalescent COVID-19. The CDR3 runs from the conserved cysteine through the conserved F or W. Rows may omit the clone size; those that give it use once, few, many or a size class.

CDR3aa,j_gene,v_gene,abundance
CASSFGGSEAFF,TRBJ1-1,TRBV28,NA
CASSQDLAGGYGYTF,TRBJ1-2,TRBV14,few
CASSPRARGAGEQYF,TRBJ2-7,TRBV3-1/TRBV3-2,NA
CASRAGQWAITGELFF,TRBJ2-2,TRBV25-1,NA
CSATHQNTEAFF,TRBJ1-1,TRBV7-9,many
CASSPSGDRGYNSPLHF,TRBJ1-6,TRBV6-2/TRBV6-3,NA
CASHNPRTESLEQYF,TRBJ2-7,TRBV10-3,NA
CASSNQRRTRNTEAFF,TRBJ1-1,TRBV19,NA
CASSQGGGRETQYF,TRBJ2-5,TRBV4-2,NA
CASSPPLGGGPGNEQFF,TRBJ2-1,TRBV18,NA
CASSSQGQPQHF,TRBJ1-5,TRBV7-2,few
CASAVSGGITEAFF,TRBJ1-1,TRBV3-1/TRBV3-2,few
CASSLGGPQETQYF,TRBJ2-5,TRBV28,NA
CASSLAGTGGPDTQYF,TRBJ2-3,TRBV7-2,few
CASSLDSRREGDTQYF,TRBJ2-3,TRBV11-3,NA
CASRRGGFLNNTEAFF,TRBJ1-1,TRBV2,few
CASSRTGGPDTQYF,TRBJ2-3,TRBV18,NA
CASSDPESQHHEQYF,TRBJ2-7,TRBV6-4,NA
CATSRERRPQPQHF,TRBJ1-5,TRBV15,NA
CASTSGHNTEAFF,TRBJ1-1,TRBV12-3/TRBV12-4,NA
CASSLSVDEQYF,TRBJ2-7,TRBV7-9,NA
CASTKSSGVYNEQFF,TRBJ2-1,TRBV19,NA
CSVQTGDYGYTF,TRBJ1-2,TRBV29-1,NA
CASRRAGGLETQYF,TRBJ2-5,TRBV6-1,NA
CASSVRPGTRRYYEQYF,TRBJ2-7,TRBV27,NA
CASSQEASRQANGPNEQFF,TRBJ2-1,TRBV4-3,NA
CASSVGGTLGYTF,TRBJ1-2,TRBV9,NA
CATSFEGRGSEAFF,TRBJ1-1,TRBV15,NA
CASSQGYSNQPQHF,TRBJ1-5,TRBV7-9,NA
CASSSTSYYGSAYEQYF,TRBJ2-7,TRBV27,NA
CASSQDQRSRYEQYF,TRBJ2-7,TRBV14,NA
CASSPPVGSTNEKLFF,TRBJ1-4,TRBV18,NA
CASSLQGVGVKGYTF,TRBJ1-2,TRBV5-4,NA
CASSFLTDTQYF,TRBJ2-3,TRBV7-6,NA
CASRSMNTEAFF,TRBJ1-1,TRBV11-2,NA
CASSPGEGNQPQHF,TRBJ1-5,TRBV5-1,NA
CASRRLTDTQYF,TRBJ2-3,TRBV5-5,NA
CASSLGGTNYNEQFF,TRBJ2-1,TRBV11-3,few
CASSLLGQGGSPLHF,TRBJ1-6,TRBV11-2,NA
CATELAGSYNEQFF,TRBJ2-1,TRBV24-1,NA
CAISASDINTEAFF,TRBJ1-1,TRBV10-3,NA
CASSQTGLQPQHF,TRBJ1-5,TRBV4-1,NA